One sample yielded the 2 T cell receptor beta chains listed below, sequenced in a study of blood T cells in healthy people across ages. A J-beta primer mix and a sample-barcoded 5' primer were used in a second PCR of about 7 to 11 cycles. Via MiXCR, TCRdb re-called the 5' RACE reads, giving one row per CDR3 protein. The data show about 640,000 distinct CDR3 sequences, 58% seen once. The sequenced material came from blood. The receptors here all came from a man between 60 and 75 years old in good health.

The V call is TRBV19, the J call TRBJ1-2; D unclear. CDR3 length equals 13 residues. Deletions cut 9 bases from V and 0 bases from J, with 11 bases between. CDR1 and CDR2 from the germline V gene are LNHDA and SQIVND (reference sequence). CDR3 in amino acids: CASKTATNYGYTF. CDR3 nucleotide sequence: TGTGCCAGCAAGACGGCGACTAACTATGGCTACACCTTC.

The chain couples TRBV2 to TRBJ1-4; the D gene is possibly TRBD1 (6 bases). The germline V and J ends were trimmed by 3 bases and 7 bases, with 21 bases remaining between them. There are 17 residues in the CDR3. Germline values: CDR1 SNHLY, CDR2 FYNNEI. CDR3 sequence: CASSDVRGFQLVEKLFF. In DNA form, the CDR3 reads TGTGCCAGCAGTGACGTCAGGGGTTTCCAACTAGTTGAAAAACTGTTTTTT.